The rows below give T cell receptor beta chains drawn from one sample of a study of control samples from healthy donors and cancer patients. The assay was immunoSEQ multiplex PCR, and TCRdb's table has in-frame clones only and misses some. The data show 50,000 to 70,000 clones, approximately 85% seen once. Sequencing input: blood. Receptor source: a man aged 50 to 59 in good health. Each CDR3 is given with its conserved first and last residue. D genes are given only for firm matches. The size entry is marked missing in some rows and otherwise reads once, few, many or a size class.

TRBJ1-2 | TRBD1 | . | TRBV28 | TGTGCCAGCAGGAACCAGGGGGCGCGGAACTATGGCTACACCTTC | CASRNQGARNYGYTF
TRBJ1-5 | . | . | TRBV6-2/TRBV6-3 | TGTGCCAGCAGTTACTCGGGTCAGCCCCAGCATTTT | CASSYSGQPQHF
TRBJ1-6 | . | . | TRBV28 | TGTGCCAGCAGTTTAAACAGGGAGGATTCACCCCTCCACTTT | CASSLNREDSPLHF
TRBJ1-4 | . | . | TRBV5-5 | TGTGCCAGCAGTTCTGCGGGGTCAAGGAATAATGAAAAACTGTTTTTT | CASSSAGSRNNEKLFF
TRBJ2-3 | . | . | TRBV9 | TGTGCCAGCAGCGGGCGCTCGGACAGCACAGATACGCAGTATTTT | CASSGRSDSTDTQYF
TRBJ2-1 | TRBD2 | few | TRBV2 | TGTGCCAGCAGTCAAGGACTAGCGGGAAAAGGGGCCGACAATGAGCAGTTCTTC | CASSQGLAGKGADNEQFF
TRBJ2-7 | TRBD2 | . | TRBV5-6 | TGTGCCAGCAGCTTGTCTGGGACTAGGTACCAGCAGTACTTC | CASSLSGTRYQQYF
TRBJ1-1 | . | . | TRBV19 | TGTGCCAGTACCTACGCGGGGGCCACCACTGAAGCTTTCTTT | CASTYAGATTEAFF
TRBJ1-5 | . | . | TRBV18 | TGTGCCAGCTCACCGTACAGGGACGATCAGCCCCAGCATTTT | CASSPYRDDQPQHF
TRBJ2-3 | . | . | TRBV2 | TGTGCCAGCAGTGACCTGATTCGCACAGATACGCAGTATTTT | CASSDLIRTDTQYF
TRBJ1-5 | . | . | TRBV27 | TGTGCCACCTCGAAGTTAAGCAATCAGCCCCAGCATTTT | CATSKLSNQPQHF
TRBJ2-7 | TRBD1 | . | TRBV5-1 | TGCGCCAGCAGCTTGGCAGGGGGCTTCGACGAGCAGTACTTC | CASSLAGGFDEQYF
TRBJ2-1 | TRBD1 | . | TRBV14 | TGTGCCAGCAGCCAAAATGTAGGACAGGGAACTAATGAGCAGTTCTTC | CASSQNVGQGTNEQFF
TRBJ1-2 | . | . | TRBV4-2 | TGTGCCAGCAGCCAAGACTCTTCAGGAAAAAACTATGGCTACACCTTC | CASSQDSSGKNYGYTF
TRBJ2-2 | TRBD1 | . | TRBV9 | TGTGCCAGCGGACCGGGACAGCGAACCGGGGAGCTGTTTTTT | CASGPGQRTGELFF
TRBJ2-1 | . | . | TRBV11-3 | TGTGCCAGCAGCTTAGTAGTGGCGGGCGACGTCGACAATGAGCAGTTCTTC | CASSLVVAGDVDNEQFF
TRBJ2-3 | . | . | TRBV7-9 | TGTGCCAGCAGCTTCGCCTTAGATACGCAGTATTTT | CASSFALDTQYF
TRBJ1-5 | . | . | TRBV7-9 | TGTGCCAGCAGCTTTGATAGGGATAGCAATCAGCCCCAGCATTTT | CASSFDRDSNQPQHF
TRBJ2-5 | . | few | TRBV11-2 | TGTGCCAGCAGCTTCCAAGAGACCCAGTACTTC | CASSFQETQYF
TRBJ1-5 | . | . | TRBV6-6 | TGTGCCAGCAGTTACGGTCAGCCCGATCAGCCCCAGCATTTT | CASSYGQPDQPQHF
TRBJ1-5 | . | . | TRBV19 | TGTGCCAGTAGGCGTGAGCCCTTTAGCAATCAGCCCCAGCATTTT | CASRREPFSNQPQHF
TRBJ1-6 | . | . | TRBV28 | TGTGCCAGCACCCCTCTTCCGGGGGTCGGTCGGTCACCCCTCCACTTT | CASTPLPGVGRSPLHF
TRBJ2-3 | . | . | TRBV7-2 | TGTGCCAGCAGCTTAGTGCCCAGGGGGGCGATTACAGATACGCAGTATTTT | CASSLVPRGAITDTQYF
TRBJ2-7 | . | . | TRBV28 | TGTGCCAGCCTTTCCGGACACAGTGTCCACGAGCAGTACTTC | CASLSGHSVHEQYF
TRBJ2-6 | . | . | TRBV2 | TGTGCCAGCAGTGATTTTTTTGGGACCAACTCTGGGGCCAACGTCCTGACTTTC | CASSDFFGTNSGANVLTF
TRBJ1-1 | . | . | TRBV19 | TGTGCCAGTAGTAATGTGGGTCTGAACACTGAAGCTTTCTTT | CASSNVGLNTEAFF
TRBJ2-5 | TRBD1 | once | TRBV19 | TGTGCCTCCGCGACAGGGGCGGCTAATGGGGAGACCCAGTACTTC | CASATGAANGETQYF
TRBJ1-5 | TRBD1 | . | TRBV6-2/TRBV6-3 | TGTGCCAGCAGTTACCCCTCAACAGGGGGAGGACAGCCCCAGCATTTT | CASSYPSTGGGQPQHF
TRBJ1-1 | . | . | TRBV7-9 | TGTGCCAGCAGCCAGGGACACGCGCCGCCTGAAGCTTTCTTT | CASSQGHAPPEAFF
TRBJ1-5 | . | few | TRBV19 | TGTGCCAGTAGTCAGGGTCTCAATCAGCCCCAGCATTTT | CASSQGLNQPQHF
TRBJ1-4 | . | . | TRBV6-5 | TGTGCCAGCAGTTACGGGGGAACTAATGAAAAACTGTTTTTT | CASSYGGTNEKLFF